This T cell receptor beta chain is from a study of cytomegalovirus exposure and HLA in healthy donors. As for the study in general: Earlier results showed roughly 120 million unique TCR beta sequences derived from approximately 180 million T cells.

Whole-study results and caveats: A previous analysis found most TCR beta V segments productive roughly 87% or roughly 30% of the time. It was likely that a cluster of highly shared sequence variants was a sequencing artifact. The authors excluded some V segments, including TRBV6-2 and TRBV6-3, as indistinguishable.

CDR3 length equals 13 residues. CDR1 is MNHEY, CDR2 SMNVEV, per germline (reference sequence). Between the trimmed V and J ends, which lost 6 bases and 1 base, there was a span of 9 bases. It was with 60 Vbeta and 13 Jbeta primers that the PCR ran. Sequencing used immunoSEQ multiplex PCR; TCRdb keeps in-frame clones, though not all of them. The table has some 90,000 clones, less than 85% seen once; the top ten hold 5.3%. On this clone itself: Its antigen is still unknown.

The sample taken for sequencing was PBMCs. The genes are TRBV27 and TRBJ1-1; tentative D call: TRBD1 (6 bases). This sequence originates from a man under 40 in good health and CMV-seropositive. The CDR3 nucleotides read TGTGCCAGCAGCAACAGGGAGAACACTGAAGCTTTCTTT. Its protein is CASSNRENTEAFF.